This T cell receptor (beta chain) comes out of a study of blood T cell repertoires in COVID-19. About the research overall: Spain, Italy and the United States supplied samples that represented acute and convalescent COVID-19. Sources were T cells, B-cell-depleted T cells, or PBMCs; the material itself was cDNA or gDNA.

CDR1 and CDR2 from the germline V gene are LNHDA and SQIVND (reference sequence). The CDR3 is made up of 14 amino acids. Trimming removed 5 bases at V and 9 bases at J, with 17 bases between. The authors' processing: Amplification from reference gene primers served as the basis for estimated nucleated cell counts. The repertoire was sequenced with immunoSEQ multiplex PCR; TCRdb's copy has only in-frame clones and lacks some. V and J calls plus clone size are reproduced from that table; the DNA served to infer D and trimming. The sample yields about 180,000 clones, about 80% seen once. Sequencing used peripheral blood. The chain joins TRBV19 to TRBJ2-1, with TRBD2 as a possible D gene (6 bases). The origin of this receptor is a woman aged 70-85 years with acute or convalescent COVID-19. The CDR3 DNA is TGTGCCAGTAGTCCGCGCAATAGCGGTCCTGAGCAGTTCTTC. Its translation is CASSPRNSGPEQFF. The full variable domain, completed using reference TRBV19 and TRBJ2-1, is DGGITQSPKYLFRKEGQNVTLSCEQNLNHDAMYWYRQDPGQGLRLIYYSQIVNDFQKGDIAEGYSVSREKKESFPLTVTSAQKNPTAFYLCASSPRNSGPEQFFGPGTRLTVL.